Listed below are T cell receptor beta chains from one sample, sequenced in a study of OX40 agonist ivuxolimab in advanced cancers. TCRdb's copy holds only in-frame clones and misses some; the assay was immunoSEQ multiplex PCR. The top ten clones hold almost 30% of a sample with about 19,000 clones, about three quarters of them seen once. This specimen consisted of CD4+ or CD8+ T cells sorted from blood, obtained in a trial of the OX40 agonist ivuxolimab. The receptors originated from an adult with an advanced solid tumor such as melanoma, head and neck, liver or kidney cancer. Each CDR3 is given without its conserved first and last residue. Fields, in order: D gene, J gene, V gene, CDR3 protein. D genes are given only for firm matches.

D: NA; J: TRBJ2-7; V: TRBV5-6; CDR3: ASSLVGTYEQY
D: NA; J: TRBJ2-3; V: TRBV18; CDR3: ASSPPLVGAFTDTQY
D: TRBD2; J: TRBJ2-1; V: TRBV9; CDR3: ASSVRIAGVHEQF
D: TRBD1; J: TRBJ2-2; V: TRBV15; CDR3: ATSREDRVIGELF
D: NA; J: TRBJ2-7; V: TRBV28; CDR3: ASSLGTVYEQY
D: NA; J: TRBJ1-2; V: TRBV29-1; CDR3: SVEVRQANYGYT
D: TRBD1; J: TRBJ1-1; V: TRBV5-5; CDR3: ASSLEWTGLMEAF
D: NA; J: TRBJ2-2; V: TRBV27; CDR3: ASSLGATGELF
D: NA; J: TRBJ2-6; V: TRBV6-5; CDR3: ASSPSWEGANVLT
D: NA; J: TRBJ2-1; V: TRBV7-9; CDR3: ASRPWGDNEQF
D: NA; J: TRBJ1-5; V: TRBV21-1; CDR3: ASSKADSTHSNQPQH
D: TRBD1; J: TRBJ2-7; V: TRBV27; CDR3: ASSFLGQGYEQY
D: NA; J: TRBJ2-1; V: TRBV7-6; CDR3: ASSLALGDEQF
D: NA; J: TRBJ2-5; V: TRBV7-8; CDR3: ASSFSKTEPEETQY
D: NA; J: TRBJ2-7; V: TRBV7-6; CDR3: ASSPNTFYEQY
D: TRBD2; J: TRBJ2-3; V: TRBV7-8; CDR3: ASSLLAGALDTQY
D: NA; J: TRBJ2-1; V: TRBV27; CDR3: ASSPSQGQKHNEQF
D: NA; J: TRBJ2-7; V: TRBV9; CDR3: ASSVTDSRYEQY
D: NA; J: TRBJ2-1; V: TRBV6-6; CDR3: ASFEGYEQF
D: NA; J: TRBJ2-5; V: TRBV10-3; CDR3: AISGWGTQETQY
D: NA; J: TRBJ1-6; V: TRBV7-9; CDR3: ASSGWDSPLH
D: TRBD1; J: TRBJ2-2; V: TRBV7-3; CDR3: ASSPQGAGTGELF
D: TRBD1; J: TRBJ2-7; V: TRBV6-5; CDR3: ASSYSGQVYEQY
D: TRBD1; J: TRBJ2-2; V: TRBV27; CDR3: ASTPTGGPGELF
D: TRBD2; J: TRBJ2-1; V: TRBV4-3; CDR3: ASSQAASGNLRGEQF
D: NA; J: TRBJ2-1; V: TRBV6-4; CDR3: ASSPGSSYNEQF
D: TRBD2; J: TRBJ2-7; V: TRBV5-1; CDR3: ASSPELAFSEQY
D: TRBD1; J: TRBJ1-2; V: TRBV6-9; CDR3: ASSTRTGRAYGYT
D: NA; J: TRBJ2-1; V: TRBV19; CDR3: ASSIVEANSYNEQF
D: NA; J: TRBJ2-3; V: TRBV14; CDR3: ASSQTGQEITDTQY
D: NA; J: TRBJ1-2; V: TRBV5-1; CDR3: ASSLSRVVLFGGYT
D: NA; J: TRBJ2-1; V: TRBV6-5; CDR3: ASSPGSSYNEQF
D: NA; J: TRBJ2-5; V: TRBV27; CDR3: ASRDSWETQY
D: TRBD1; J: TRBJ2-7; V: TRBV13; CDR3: ASSQGQGAYEQY
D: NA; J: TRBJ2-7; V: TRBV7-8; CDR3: ASSIYRGGGSYEQY
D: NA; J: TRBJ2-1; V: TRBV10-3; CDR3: AISESKATAEQF
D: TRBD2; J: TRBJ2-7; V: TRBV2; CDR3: ASSVGEGSYEQY
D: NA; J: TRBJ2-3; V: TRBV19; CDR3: ASSIREKDTQY
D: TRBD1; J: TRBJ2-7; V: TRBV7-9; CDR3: ASSRGSDYEQY
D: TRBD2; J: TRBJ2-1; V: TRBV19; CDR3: ASSISLAGGPYNEQF
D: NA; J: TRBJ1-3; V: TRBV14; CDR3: ASSQGRGRDSGNTIY